This TCR beta chain was recovered during a study of cytomegalovirus exposure and HLA in healthy donors (dated by TCRdb to the late 2010s). About the full investigation: An earlier analysis of a few hundred of the donors reported under 300 Gb of sequence data and roughly 120 million unique TCR beta sequences obtained from approximately 180 million T cells. Typing coverage varied by locus: roughly 629-640 donors for A, B, C, DRB1 and DQB1; roughly 560 for DQA1; approximately 570 for DPA1; around 450 for DPB1. To predict cytomegalovirus infection status, the study combined high-throughput TCR immunosequencing, statistical association of individual TCRs with disease status, and machine learning. Among roughly 370 genotyped donors of the cohort, an average of about 240,000 unique TCR beta nucleotide sequences were sequenced per donor, around 20% of them non-productive. Donor age, sex, ethnicity and CMV serostatus were compiled together with the repertoire data. A few DR-DQ haplotypes were handled as single units for association and clustering because linkage in the cohort was strong. Both class I and class II loci were covered by HLA typing, at four-digit resolution. The genetic ancestry cluster associated with self-reported Caucasian donors included around four fifths of the 350 to 500 genotyped donors. Rather than using new phenotypic data, the later analysis identified candidate immune exposures from TCR beta sequences and from how often those sequences occurred across donors. A later genetic analysis used genome-wide SNP genotypes for about three fifths of the 666 donors, treating that subset as a discovery cohort. To study patterns of TCR occurrence, a later analysis re-analyzed previously published TCR beta repertoires from 500 to 850 donors and added high-resolution HLA genotyping. In addition to the first cohort of approximately 650 subjects, a separate validation cohort of some 120 different subjects was used. An early release covering roughly 600 HLA-typed donors comprised 250 to 350 gigabases of sequencing data and roughly 85 million unique TCR sequences. An earlier analysis of approximately 640 of the donors applied high-throughput TCR beta sequencing to assess whether each TCR beta V gene segment acted as functional or pseudogenic. All discovery cohort repertoires had been generated on a single sequencing platform. Using immunosequencing, the study profiled T cell repertoires from around 670 subjects and related those repertoires to cytomegalovirus serostatus. The study was designed to test whether signatures of past pathogen exposure could be identified by cataloging public T cell receptors. Overall results and qualifications from the work: Some IMGT-functional V segments, including TRBV6-2 and TRBV6-3, could not be told apart with the 87-base-pair reads, so those segments were excluded. Because HLA typing was unavailable for some donors at each locus, only the typed subset was used in association tests. Broadly in line with IMGT annotations, most TCR beta V segments showed up in productive rearrangements about 87% or about 30% of the time in an earlier analysis of 587 of the donors. While some public TCRs were present in many individuals, most TCR sequences turned up only very rarely across donors. A later analysis associated approximately 17,000 TCR beta sequences with specific HLA alleles at a false discovery rate of 0.05. A later genetic analysis associated a missense DCLRE1C variant with V-gene and J-gene trimming of TCR beta chains, and an independent cohort replicated the association. According to a later analysis, TCR association rates differed among HLA loci, with DRB1 alleles showing the most associated TCRs and HLA-C alleles showing the fewest. Compared with the approximately 600-donor mean, donors in an Asian-associated ancestry cluster had fewer N-insertions in productive TCRs, according to a later genetic analysis. Compared with equally common non-associated chains, HLA-associated TCR beta chains in a later analysis were more clonally expanded and had lower generation probabilities. This cohort had only TCR beta chains sequenced, and the lack of alpha or paired-chain data limited which features could be detected. A cluster of highly shared sequence variants was judged likely to be a technical artifact of the sequencing pipeline. In a later analysis, most CMV-associated TCR beta chains were found to appear HLA-restricted, with HLA associations seemingly driven largely by CMV exposure. A further reported finding was that TCR beta sequences accurately predicted the HLA-A and HLA-B alleles for most subjects in the first cohort. Because counts were too low, approximately 15 rarely observed V segments, including chromosome 9 orphons, were excluded from the earlier analysis of several hundred of the donors. In both the original and validation cohorts, the classifier was reported to diagnose cytomegalovirus status with high specificity and sensitivity. It was suggested by the authors that the approach could potentially be generalized to other disease states and immunological phenotypes. Strong co-occurrence of HLA alleles, especially DR and DQ, made assigning TCR associations to individual alleles difficult. Sequencing depth was assumed to be roughly uniform across donors in the presence/absence analyses, though that assumption may not hold. The study gave a list of some 150 TCR beta chains associated with cytomegalovirus. A later analysis reported that several top co-occurrence clusters appeared linked to parvovirus B19, influenza, CMV and Epstein-Barr virus. Linkage disequilibrium might explain the correlated functional status among segregating V segments, but an unknown experimental factor could not be excluded. The only immune exposure information available for the cohort was CMV serostatus. A few of the identified cytomegalovirus-associated TCR beta chains were confirmed in vitro to be specific for cytomegalovirus antigens.

Library method: the immunoSEQ multiplex PCR assay. A mixture of 60 forward primers for TCR Vbeta segments and 13 reverse primers for TCR Jbeta segments was used in the multiplex PCR. A multiplex PCR assay on genomic DNA amplified the CDR3 region of rearranged TCR beta genes. The Illumina HiSeq System was used to sequence the amplified TCR beta libraries as 87-base-pair reads. The original methods were these. A later analysis tallied approximately 87 million unique TCR beta chains across the 610 or so repertoires, and some 10 million of those chains were shared by two or more donors. Raw reads were error-corrected and collapsed into unique sequences with a nearest-neighbor algorithm that merged closely related sequences to remove PCR and sequencing errors. V, D and J gene segments were assigned by aligning CDR3 sequences to IMGT reference sequences. For a sequence to be retained, at least a six-nucleotide match to both a V gene segment and a J gene segment was required. Rearrangements were classified as productive when the CDR3 lacked stop codons and remained in frame with V and J, and all other rearrangements were classified as non-productive. CDR3 was defined according to IMGT convention as the region running from the second conserved V-encoded cysteine to the conserved J-encoded phenylalanine. In an earlier analysis of some 550 of the donors, sequences lacking an unambiguous match to a single V gene segment were excluded. An earlier analysis of 587 of the donors called V segments functional above 56.7% productive rearrangements and segregating when the between-donor standard deviation exceeded 5%. To diagnose cytomegalovirus status from the catalog of TCR beta chain sequences, a statistical classification framework was built. A later analysis assigned V and J genes by comparing TCR nucleotide sequences with IMGT/GENE-DB human TR gene sequences. In a later analysis, CDR3 sequences and most-parsimonious VDJ recombination scenarios were assigned using the TCRdist pipeline. In a later analysis, every TCR beta chain was defined by the combination of its CDR3 amino acid sequence and its V-gene family, and reads without a unique V-gene family were dropped. As a way to deal with suspected cross-contamination and a sequencing artifact, a later analysis dropped roughly 620 nucleotide sequences that were highly shared and had low generation probability. A later analysis calculated a clonal expansion index for each public chain from normalized within-repertoire ranks of inferred template counts. In a later analysis, generation probabilities were computed using a VDJ recombination model fitted to out-of-frame rearrangements, and the results were checked against IGoR. A later analysis scored TCR-TCR, TCR-HLA and TCR-CMV co-occurrence with hypergeometric tests, applying a repertoire-size bias correction to TCR pairs. In a later analysis, false discovery rates were estimated by permuting HLA or CMV assignments 20 times. In a later analysis, co-occurring TCRs were grouped using DBSCAN, with TCRdist sequence similarity added in when clustering inside HLA-allele-positive subsets. Repertoires with fewer than 30,000 or more than 120,000 public chains were left out of co-occurrence clustering, as were four to six repertoires with anomalous nucleotide sharing. Sourced from immuneACCESS, this table was stored by TCRdb with only in-frame sequences that have V and J called. A share of the clones is absent; for the studies checked, an unresolved V gene accounts for under half, and the remainder has no known explanation. V, J and clone size are those of that table, while D and trimming were read from the DNA. The sample contains more than 100,000 clones, around 79% of them found a single time. Together, the top ten hold 1.3% to 1.5% of the sample.

V is reduced by 3 bases and J by 5 bases, leaving a spacing of 13 bases between them. Counted from cysteine to phenylalanine, this CDR3 has 15 amino acids. CDR3 DNA is the only sequence kept; it has 45 bases, read in frame from the first base. Reading the germline V gene (reference sequence) gives CDR1 LNHDA and CDR2 SQIVND. Note on this clone: This clone's antigen is unknown. No clone much larger than this one lies a single base away; base qualities are absent.

The cohort was made up of 666 healthy bone marrow donors. At the time of sampling, all cohort members were nominally healthy, though unrecorded immune exposures were likely present. The donor tested CMV seronegative and was one of the 352 seronegative cohort members. A peripheral blood sample was collected from each donor, and TCR beta sequencing was performed on peripheral blood mononuclear cells. The Qiagen DNeasy Blood Extraction Kit was used to extract genomic DNA from the blood cell samples. Sequenced material: PBMCs. The sequence links TRBV19 to TRBJ1-4; perhaps TRBD1 is the D gene, with 5 bases matching. The TCR was taken from a middle-aged woman in good health and CMV-seronegative. The DNA reads TGTGCCAGTAGTATTTTTAGCAAGGGGAATGAAAAACTGTTTTTT. It encodes CASSIFSKGNEKLFF. The CDR3, completed at both ends by the reference TRBV19 and TRBJ1-4 genes, gives the full variable domain DGGITQSPKYLFRKEGQNVTLSCEQNLNHDAMYWYRQDPGQGLRLIYYSQIVNDFQKGDIAEGYSVSREKKESFPLTVTSAQKNPTAFYLCASSIFSKGNEKLFFGSGTQLSVL.